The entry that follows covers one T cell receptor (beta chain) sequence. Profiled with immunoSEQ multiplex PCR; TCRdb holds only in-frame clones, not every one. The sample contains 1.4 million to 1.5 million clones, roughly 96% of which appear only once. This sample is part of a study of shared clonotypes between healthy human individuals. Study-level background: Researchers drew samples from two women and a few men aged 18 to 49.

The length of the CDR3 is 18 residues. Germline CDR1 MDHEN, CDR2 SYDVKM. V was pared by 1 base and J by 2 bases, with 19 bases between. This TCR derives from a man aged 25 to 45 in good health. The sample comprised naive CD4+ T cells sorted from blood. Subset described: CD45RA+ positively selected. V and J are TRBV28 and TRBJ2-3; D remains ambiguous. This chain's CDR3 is CASSLLPRGQQFTDTQYF. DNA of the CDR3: TGTGCCAGCAGTTTATTACCGCGCGGCCAGCAATTCACAGATACGCAGTATTTT.